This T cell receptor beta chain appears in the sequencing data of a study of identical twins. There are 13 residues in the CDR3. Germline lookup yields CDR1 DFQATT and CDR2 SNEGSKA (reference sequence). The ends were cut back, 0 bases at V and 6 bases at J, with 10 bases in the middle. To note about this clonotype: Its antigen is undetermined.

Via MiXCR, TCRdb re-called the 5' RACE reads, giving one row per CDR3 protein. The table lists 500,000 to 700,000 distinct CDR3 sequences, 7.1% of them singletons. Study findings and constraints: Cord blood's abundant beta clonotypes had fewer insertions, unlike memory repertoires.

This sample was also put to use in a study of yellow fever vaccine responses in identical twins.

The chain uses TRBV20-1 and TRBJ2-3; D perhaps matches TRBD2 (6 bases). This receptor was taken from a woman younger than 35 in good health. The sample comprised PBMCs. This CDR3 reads CSARDGGVDTQYF. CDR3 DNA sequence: TGCAGTGCTAGAGATGGAGGGGTTGATACGCAGTATTTT.